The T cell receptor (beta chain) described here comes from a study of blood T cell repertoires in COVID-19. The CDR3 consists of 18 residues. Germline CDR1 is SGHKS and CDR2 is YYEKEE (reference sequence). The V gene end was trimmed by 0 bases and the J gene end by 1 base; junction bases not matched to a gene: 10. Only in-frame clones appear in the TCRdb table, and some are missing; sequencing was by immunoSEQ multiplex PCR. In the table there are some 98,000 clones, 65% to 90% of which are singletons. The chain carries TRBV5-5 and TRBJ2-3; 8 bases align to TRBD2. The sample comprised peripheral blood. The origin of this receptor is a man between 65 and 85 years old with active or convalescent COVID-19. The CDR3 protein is CASSLASRGARGTDTQYF. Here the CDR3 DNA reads TGTGCCAGCAGCTTGGCGTCGCGGGGGGCCCGGGGCACAGATACGCAGTATTTT.